A selection of T cell receptor beta chains follows, all from one sample in a study of radiation and T cells in renal cell carcinoma. Sequencing used immunoSEQ multiplex PCR; TCRdb keeps in-frame clones, though not all of them. The profile covers fewer than 200,000 clones, with about 87% appearing a single time and roughly 10% taken by the ten largest. Sequenced material: blood, taken from a patient whose treatment included radiotherapy and nephrectomy. Every receptor here comes from a woman between 45 and 60 years old with renal cell carcinoma. CDR3s include the opening cysteine and the closing phenylalanine or tryptophan. Each record gives: J gene, clone size, CDR3 length, D gene, V gene, CDR3 DNA, CDR3 protein. D genes are given only for firm matches. Where a row states a size, it is once, few, many or the class of an expanded clone; other rows omit it.

j_call: TRBJ1-2
clone_size: NA
cdr3_length: 15
d_call: TRBD1
v_call: TRBV9
cdr3_nt: TGTGCCAGCAGCGAGACAGGGGCGATCGACTATGGCTACACCTTC
cdr3_aa: CASSETGAIDYGYTF

j_call: TRBJ2-2
clone_size: NA
cdr3_length: 13
d_call: TRBD1
v_call: TRBV30
cdr3_nt: TGTGCCTGGATACAGGGGCCCACCGGGGAGCTGTTTTTT
cdr3_aa: CAWIQGPTGELFF

j_call: TRBJ1-2
clone_size: NA
cdr3_length: 17
d_call: NA
v_call: TRBV7-2
cdr3_nt: TGTGCCAGCAGCTTAATGGACTCTGGGACATCTAACTATGGCTACACCTTC
cdr3_aa: CASSLMDSGTSNYGYTF

j_call: TRBJ1-4
clone_size: NA
cdr3_length: 14
d_call: NA
v_call: TRBV6-1
cdr3_nt: TGTGCCAGCAGTGAAGTAGGCGTAAAAGTCCCCGAGGTTTTT
cdr3_aa: CASSEVGVKVPEVF

j_call: TRBJ2-3
clone_size: NA
cdr3_length: 17
d_call: TRBD2
v_call: TRBV4-3
cdr3_nt: TGCGCCAGCAGCCAAGATTCGGGCGGGGGGGCTGTAGATACGCAGTATTTT
cdr3_aa: CASSQDSGGGAVDTQYF

j_call: TRBJ2-5
clone_size: NA
cdr3_length: 14
d_call: TRBD2
v_call: TRBV5-1
cdr3_nt: TGCGCCAGCAGCTTGGTAGCGGGGGAAGAGACCCAGTACTTC
cdr3_aa: CASSLVAGEETQYF

j_call: TRBJ2-7
clone_size: NA
cdr3_length: 15
d_call: NA
v_call: TRBV5-4
cdr3_nt: TGTGCCAGCACCCAGGGACTCGGGAGCTCCTACGAGCAGTACTTC
cdr3_aa: CASTQGLGSSYEQYF

j_call: TRBJ2-7
clone_size: NA
cdr3_length: 16
d_call: TRBD1
v_call: TRBV7-2
cdr3_nt: TGTGCCAGCAGCCTTCGGACAGGGTCAATGTTCTACGAGCAGTACTTC
cdr3_aa: CASSLRTGSMFYEQYF

j_call: TRBJ2-5
clone_size: NA
cdr3_length: 14
d_call: TRBD1
v_call: TRBV2
cdr3_nt: TGTGCCAGCAGTGTACAGGGGATCCGAGAGACCCAGTACTTC
cdr3_aa: CASSVQGIRETQYF

j_call: TRBJ1-2
clone_size: NA
cdr3_length: 13
d_call: NA
v_call: TRBV6-5
cdr3_nt: TGTGCCAGCAGTTATATCGCCACGCATGGCTACACCTTC
cdr3_aa: CASSYIATHGYTF

j_call: TRBJ1-2
clone_size: few
cdr3_length: 12
d_call: NA
v_call: TRBV11-2
cdr3_nt: TGTGCCAGCAGCTTAAGAAACTATGGCTACACCTTC
cdr3_aa: CASSLRNYGYTF

j_call: TRBJ2-2
clone_size: few
cdr3_length: 16
d_call: TRBD1
v_call: TRBV19
cdr3_nt: TGTGCCAGTAGTAGGGGACAGGGGTCGAACACCGGGGAGCTGTTTTTT
cdr3_aa: CASSRGQGSNTGELFF

j_call: TRBJ2-3
clone_size: NA
cdr3_length: 17
d_call: TRBD2
v_call: TRBV5-1
cdr3_nt: TGCGCCAGCAGCTTGGCCCCGGTAGCGGGGGGGACAGATACGCAGTATTTT
cdr3_aa: CASSLAPVAGGTDTQYF

j_call: TRBJ1-2
clone_size: NA
cdr3_length: 13
d_call: NA
v_call: TRBV7-9
cdr3_nt: TGTGCCAGCAGCCGGCGCGGCCCCTTGAGCTACACCTTC
cdr3_aa: CASSRRGPLSYTF

j_call: TRBJ1-1
clone_size: NA
cdr3_length: 13
d_call: NA
v_call: TRBV29-1
cdr3_nt: TGCAGCACCGAGGAGCCCAGGGACACTGAAGCTTTCTTT
cdr3_aa: CSTEEPRDTEAFF

j_call: TRBJ1-1
clone_size: NA
cdr3_length: 13
d_call: NA
v_call: TRBV14
cdr3_nt: TGTGCCAGCAGCCAAGTCGTGCAGTCGGGGGCTTTCTTT
cdr3_aa: CASSQVVQSGAFF